One and the same sample provided the 6 T cell receptor beta chains below, sequenced in a study of PD-L1 blockade in urothelial cancer. Using immunoSEQ multiplex PCR, the repertoire was profiled, and TCRdb retains in-frame clones only, with some absent. The table has 44,000 or so clones, 70% to 90% seen once. Sequenced material: PBMCs, taken around atezolizumab (anti-PD-L1) treatment. Receptors originate from a man older than 75 with urothelial cancer.

The chain has TRBV18 and TRBJ2-3, with TRBD1 as a possible D gene (6 bases). With 2 bases removed from V and 1 base from J, the gap between germline ends came to 10 bases. Germline V CDR1 and CDR2: KGHSH, LQKENI. There are 15 residues in the CDR3. The CDR3 reads CASSPGTYGTDTQYF. The CDR3, as DNA: TGTGCCAGCTCACCAGGGACATACGGCACAGATACGCAGTATTTT.

V and J are TRBV10-3 and TRBJ2-7, with 7 bases that match TRBD1. The CDR3 totals 14 residues. Germline V gene sequence: CDR1 ENHRY, CDR2 SYGVKD. With V trimmed by 1 base and J by 4 bases, 4 bases remained unmatched. CDR3 nucleotide sequence: TGTGCCATCAGTGAGTTAGGGGGCGATTACGAGCAGTACTTC. Amino acids: CAISELGGDYEQYF.

The chain couples TRBV29-1 to TRBJ2-3; 10 nucleotides agree with TRBD1. CDR3 length: 14 amino acids. Germline CDR1 and CDR2: SQVTM and ANQGSEA. The V gene end was trimmed by 3 bases and the J gene end by 4 bases; junction bases not matched to a gene: 4. In DNA form, the CDR3 reads TGCAGCGTTGATCGGGGACAGGGGCCAGATACGCAGTATTTT. Translating it yields CSVDRGQGPDTQYF.

This clone was detected only once. This chain connects TRBV7-9 to TRBJ2-3; 7 bases map to TRBD2. CDR1 is SEHNR and CDR2 is FQNEAQ in the germline V gene (reference sequence). The CDR3 has 13 amino acids. With 5 bases clipped from V and 4 bases from J, the junction kept 3 bases outside the gene matches. CDR3 bases: TGTGCCAGCAGCGTACGGGAGGCAGATACGCAGTATTTT. It yields the protein CASSVREADTQYF.

The rearrangement links TRBV28 to TRBJ2-7, with TRBD2 identical over 10 bases. Trimming removed 4 bases from V and 4 bases from J; junction bases left unmatched: 10. The CDR3 has 16 residues. The V gene's germline CDR1 is MDHEN and CDR2 SYDVKM. The CDR3 region has the DNA TGTGCCAGCAGTTACACCATCGCTAGCGGGAGTTACGAGCAGTACTTC. Its protein is CASSYTIASGSYEQYF.

This chain uses TRBV9 with TRBJ2-3, with TRBD2 matching 11 bases. Germline assignment: CDR1 SGDLS and CDR2 YYNGEE. The CDR3 is made up of 18 amino acids. The V and J ends lost 0 bases and 0 bases, in that order; junction bases with no gene match: 6. This chain's CDR3 is CASSVVPSGRTSTDTQYF. The CDR3 DNA is TGTGCCAGCAGCGTAGTTCCTAGCGGGAGGACTAGCACAGATACGCAGTATTTT.